This is a list of T cell receptor beta chains from one sample in a study of blood T cell repertoires in COVID-19. The method was immunoSEQ multiplex PCR; TCRdb's version includes in-frame clones alone and lacks a portion of them. In the table there are tens of thousands of clones, roughly nine tenths of which are singletons. The sample was peripheral blood. The origin of the receptors is a woman aged 45-65 years with COVID-19, enrolled during active disease. The CDR3 runs from the conserved cysteine through the conserved F or W. The D gene is left open where the match is weak. The size of a clone is reported for some rows only, either as once, few or many, or as a class for expanded clones.

V	D	size	J	CDR3	DNA
TRBV12-3/TRBV12-4	.	.	TRBJ2-2	CASSLAEVRELFF	TGTGCCAGCAGTTTAGCTGAGGTCCGGGAGCTGTTTTTT
TRBV30	TRBD2	.	TRBJ2-1	CAFGGGSSYNEQFF	TGTGCCTTCGGCGGGGGTAGCTCCTACAATGAGCAGTTCTTC
TRBV6-2/TRBV6-3	.	.	TRBJ2-3	CASSYRGDTQYF	TGTGCCAGCAGTTACAGGGGAGATACGCAGTATTTT
TRBV6-2/TRBV6-3	TRBD2	.	TRBJ2-7	CASSYGLAGGKTYEQYF	TGTGCCAGCAGTTACGGACTAGCGGGAGGGAAGACCTACGAGCAGTACTTC
TRBV9	.	.	TRBJ2-5	CASSVAGGKETQYF	TGTGCCAGCAGCGTAGCTGGGGGGAAGGAGACCCAGTACTTC
TRBV5-4	TRBD2	.	TRBJ2-7	CASSLGSGLAHSEQYF	TGTGCCAGCAGCTTGGGATCGGGACTAGCCCATTCCGAGCAGTACTTC
TRBV1	.	.	TRBJ2-7	CTSSQDRARVSYEQYF	TGCACCAGCAGCCAAGATAGGGCCAGGGTGAGCTACGAGCAGTACTTC
TRBV28	.	.	TRBJ1-5	CASSLPDQPQHF	TGTGCCAGCAGTTTACCCGATCAGCCCCAGCATTTT
TRBV28	.	.	TRBJ2-3	CASRSGRGTQYF	TGTGCCAGCAGGAGCGGCCGGGGTACGCAGTATTTT
TRBV14	TRBD2	once	TRBJ2-1	CASSRLGTSGANEQFF	TGTGCCAGCAGCCGACTAGGGACTAGCGGGGCCAATGAGCAGTTCTTC
TRBV30	.	few	TRBJ2-7	CAWSAQRPPYEQYF	TGTGCCTGGAGTGCCCAGAGGCCGCCCTACGAGCAGTACTTC
TRBV5-6	TRBD2	.	TRBJ2-5	CASSQTPGLAGVKTQYF	TGTGCCAGCAGCCAGACACCGGGACTAGCGGGAGTAAAGACCCAGTACTTC
TRBV9	TRBD2	few	TRBJ2-3	CASSPTSFSTDTQYF	TGTGCCAGCAGCCCGACTAGCTTTAGCACAGATACGCAGTATTTT
TRBV7-8	.	once	TRBJ2-7	CASSLAPDSSYEQYF	TGTGCCAGCAGCTTAGCCCCGGACAGCTCCTACGAGCAGTACTTC
TRBV28	.	once	TRBJ2-7	CASSLGNRVYEQYF	TGTGCCAGCAGTTTGGGGAACAGGGTCTACGAGCAGTACTTC
TRBV11-2	TRBD2	.	TRBJ2-7	CASSLIRAAAGEFAQYF	TGTGCCAGCAGCTTAATCAGGGCGGCGGCGGGAGAGTTCGCGCAGTACTTC
TRBV7-9	.	.	TRBJ2-3	CASSFRSGDVADTQYF	TGTGCCAGCAGCTTTAGGTCGGGAGATGTAGCAGATACGCAGTATTTT
TRBV28	TRBD1	.	TRBJ2-5	CASSFTGGTYQETQYF	TGTGCCAGCAGTTTTACAGGGGGCACGTACCAAGAGACCCAGTACTTC
TRBV19	.	.	TRBJ1-1	CASADTRNTEAFF	TGTGCCAGTGCGGACACCAGAAACACTGAAGCTTTCTTT
TRBV28	.	.	TRBJ1-2	CASSLPGYGYTF	TGTGCCAGCAGTTTACCGGGTTATGGCTACACCTTC
TRBV19	TRBD1	.	TRBJ1-5	CASSVSTGEVGQPQHF	TGTGCCAGTAGTGTCTCGACAGGGGAGGTGGGTCAGCCCCAGCATTTT
TRBV6-5	.	.	TRBJ1-2	CASRSTRGANYGYTF	TGTGCCAGCAGATCTACCCGGGGTGCTAACTATGGCTACACCTTC
TRBV5-1	TRBD2	.	TRBJ2-7	CASSTGTSGPRYEQYF	TGCGCCAGCAGCACCGGGACTAGCGGGCCCAGGTACGAGCAGTACTTC
TRBV7-9	TRBD2	.	TRBJ2-1	CASSTRLAGHNEQFF	TGTGCCAGCAGCACTAGACTAGCGGGCCACAATGAGCAGTTCTTC
TRBV5-1	.	.	TRBJ1-2	CASSSGAGDYGYTF	TGCGCCAGCAGCTCAGGGGCGGGGGACTATGGCTACACCTTC
TRBV19	TRBD1	few	TRBJ2-1	CASSSYRTGQVRREQFF	TGTGCCAGTAGTTCGTACCGAACGGGACAGGTACGTCGAGAGCAGTTCTTC
TRBV10-3	TRBD1	.	TRBJ1-1	CAISDRVANTEAFF	TGTGCCATCAGCGACAGGGTTGCGAACACTGAAGCTTTCTTT
TRBV20-1	.	.	TRBJ2-3	CSASSRDTQYF	TGCAGTGCTAGTTCTAGGGATACGCAGTATTTT
TRBV4-1	.	.	TRBJ1-1	CASRQLGGTEAFF	TGCGCCAGCAGACAGTTGGGGGGGACTGAAGCTTTCTTT
TRBV3-1/TRBV3-2	TRBD2	.	TRBJ2-2	CASSFIAGGRNTGELFF	TGTGCCAGCAGTTTTATAGCGGGAGGGAGGAACACCGGGGAGCTGTTTTTT
TRBV6-5	TRBD1	.	TRBJ1-3	CASSGGSSGNTIYF	TGTGCCAGCTCAGGGGGGTCTTCTGGAAACACCATATATTTT
TRBV27	TRBD2	.	TRBJ2-1	CASSSSGKAYNEQFF	TGTGCCAGCAGTTCTAGCGGAAAAGCCTACAATGAGCAGTTCTTC
TRBV5-1	.	.	TRBJ2-2	CASSLVAHANTGELFF	TGCGCCAGCAGCTTGGTGGCACACGCGAACACCGGGGAGCTGTTTTTT
TRBV15	TRBD1	.	TRBJ2-5	CATSRADRDPYQETQYF	TGTGCCACCAGCAGAGCCGACAGGGATCCTTACCAAGAGACCCAGTACTTC
TRBV2	.	.	TRBJ2-7	CASAGVGSYEQYF	TGTGCCAGCGCAGGGGTCGGGTCCTACGAGCAGTACTTC
TRBV7-2	.	.	TRBJ2-5	CASSLQGSQETQYF	TGTGCCAGCAGCTTACAAGGGAGTCAAGAGACCCAGTACTTC
TRBV10-1	TRBD2	.	TRBJ2-5	CASSPGGNQETQYF	TGCGCCAGCAGTCCCGGGGGGAATCAAGAGACCCAGTACTTC
TRBV28	TRBD2	.	TRBJ2-5	CASRGREGALVSQYF	TGTGCCAGCAGGGGCAGGGAGGGTGCCTTGGTTAGCCAGTACTTC
TRBV7-2	.	.	TRBJ2-1	CASSFMTVEQFF	TGTGCCAGCAGCTTTATGACAGTCGAGCAGTTCTTC
TRBV30	.	.	TRBJ1-3	CAWSAPGGSGNTIYF	TGTGCCTGGAGTGCCCCCGGAGGGTCCGGAAACACCATATATTTT
TRBV9	TRBD2	.	TRBJ2-5	CASSVDGLAGQETQYF	TGTGCCAGCAGCGTAGATGGACTAGCGGGACAAGAGACCCAGTACTTC
TRBV11-2	TRBD2	.	TRBJ2-3	CASRLAGADTQYF	TGTGCCAGCAGACTAGCGGGAGCAGATACGCAGTATTTT